This T cell receptor (beta chain) was observed in a study of blood T cell repertoires in COVID-19. Looking at the study overall: Some COVID-19 samples were acute and others convalescent; all came from the United States, Italy and Spain. PBMCs, B-cell-depleted T cells, or T cells were the source of the cDNA or gDNA that made up the material.

The CDR3 spans 12 residues. Germline CDR1 and CDR2: SGDLS and YYNGEE. The germline V and J ends were trimmed by 3 bases and 6 bases, with 7 bases remaining between them. Living in 24 US areas, the participants were between roughly 18 and 89 years of age. Participant-reported clinical history was the basis for cohort assignment. Data came from immunoSEQ multiplex PCR; TCRdb stores just in-frame clones and leaves some out. The data show over 200,000 clones, roughly 88% seen once. Sequenced: PBMCs or T cells enriched from blood (not recorded which). The chain has TRBV9 and TRBJ1-5; no firm D call. The TCR sequence derives from a woman under 40 who had been exposed to COVID-19. CDR3 sequence reads: CASSAGSQPQHF. The CDR3 bases are TGTGCCAGCAGCGCCGGGAGTCAGCCCCAGCATTTT.